The clone carrying this TCR beta chain was detected only a few times. 5'RACE template switching generated TCR cDNA, adding a universal primer site and UMIs. TCRdb reprocessed the 5' RACE reads with MiXCR, giving one entry per CDR3 protein. Among some 240,000 distinct CDR3 sequences, 3.6% were seen once, and the ten largest hold around 19%. This CDR3 is built from 12 residues. V was shortened by 4 bases and J by 3 bases, with 10 bases between the two germline ends. The V gene's germline CDR1 is DFQATT and CDR2 SNEGSKA (reference sequence). The data were obtained in a study of T cells after yellow fever vaccination.

This clonotype originated in a man aged 18 to 30 who received the YFV17D yellow fever vaccine. The V gene is TRBV20-1, the J gene TRBJ2-7; D is unresolved. Specimen: PBMCs, collected 15 days after the yellow fever booster vaccination. CDR3 in DNA: TGCAGTGCTATTAACCGCGACTACGAGCAGTACTTC. Amino acid sequence: CSAINRDYEQYF.